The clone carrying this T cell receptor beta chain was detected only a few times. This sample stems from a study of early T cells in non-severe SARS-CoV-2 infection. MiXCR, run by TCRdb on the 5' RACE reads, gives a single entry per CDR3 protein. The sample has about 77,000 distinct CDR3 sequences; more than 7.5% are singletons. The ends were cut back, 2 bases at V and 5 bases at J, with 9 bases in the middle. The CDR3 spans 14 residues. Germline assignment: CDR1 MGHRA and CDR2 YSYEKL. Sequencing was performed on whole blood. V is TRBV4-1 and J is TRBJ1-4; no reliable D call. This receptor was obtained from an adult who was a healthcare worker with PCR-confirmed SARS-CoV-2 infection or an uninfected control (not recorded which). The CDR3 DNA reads TGCGCCAGCAGCCAACGGGAGATGAATGAAAAACTGTTTTTT. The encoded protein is CASSQREMNEKLFF.